Here is one TCR beta chain with its context. Its cognate antigen is unknown. TCRdb ran MiXCR on the PCR reads and lists one entry per CDR3 protein. This sample has under 800,000 distinct CDR3 sequences, with around 25% found just once. This record comes from a study of molecular identifiers for immune sequencing clone quantification. Whole-study results and caveats: Naive cells had under 1% of molecules in clones above 20 RNA copies, effectors over 99%. Sharing of a barcode by identical TCR molecules could cause highly expanded clone sizes to be underestimated. Spiked Jurkat TCR RNA equivalent to one cell was reportedly detectable in approximately 980,000 naive cells.

With 4 bases clipped from V and 7 bases from J, the junction kept 13 bases outside the gene matches. CDR1 and CDR2 from the germline V gene are MNHEY and SVGEGT. The CDR3 runs 16 residues. The specimen was naive CD8+ T cells from blood, with Jurkat cell RNA spiked in. Subset described: FACS-sorted CD8+CD4-CCR7+CD45RA+ naive T cells. The V gene is TRBV6-2 or TRBV6-3, the J gene TRBJ2-7; 10 bases are shared with TRBD2. This clonotype was sampled from a human donor in good health. Some libraries in this study had Jurkat cell RNA spiked in. CDR3 sequence (DNA): TGTGCCAGCAGTTTCGCCCTCGGGACTAGCGCTCAAGAGCAGTACTTC. Its protein product is CASSFALGTSAQEQYF.